The source of this T cell receptor beta chain is a study of patients and donors after allogeneic stem cell transplantation. In TCRdb, the RT-PCR reads were re-called with MiXCR into one record per CDR3 protein. The sample contains 800,000 to 1,000,000 distinct CDR3 sequences, under 20% of which appear only once. This CDR3 contains 12 residues. Germline V lookup: CDR1 DFQATT, CDR2 SNEGSKA (reference sequence). Between the trimmed V and J ends, which lost 3 bases and 1 base, there was a span of 4 bases. The source of this sequence is a human donor who was either an allogeneic HSCT recipient or a stem cell or donor lymphocyte infusion donor (not recorded which). It is not recorded whose cells these are; they may come from a transplant donor. The genes are TRBV20-1 and TRBJ2-1; no definite D call. The sequenced sample consisted of blood, either unsorted or a sorted T cell fraction (not recorded which). CDR3 loop: CSARTSYNEQFF. For the CDR3, the DNA is TGCAGTGCTAGGACGTCCTACAATGAGCAGTTCTTC.